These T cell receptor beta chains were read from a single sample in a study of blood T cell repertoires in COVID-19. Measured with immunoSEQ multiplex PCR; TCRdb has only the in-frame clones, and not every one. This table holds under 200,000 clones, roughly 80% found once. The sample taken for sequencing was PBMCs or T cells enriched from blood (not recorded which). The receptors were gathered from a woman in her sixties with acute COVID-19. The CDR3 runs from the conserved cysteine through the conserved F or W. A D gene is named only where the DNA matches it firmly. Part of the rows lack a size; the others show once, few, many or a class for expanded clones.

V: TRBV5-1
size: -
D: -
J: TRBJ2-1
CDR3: CASSQGEGDVRTSRQFF
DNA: TGCGCCAGCAGCCAAGGCGAGGGGGACGTCCGAACATCCCGGCAGTTCTTC

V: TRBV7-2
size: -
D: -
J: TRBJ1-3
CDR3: CASSLATLPGNTIYF
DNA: TGTGCCAGCAGCTTAGCGACACTGCCTGGAAACACCATATATTTT

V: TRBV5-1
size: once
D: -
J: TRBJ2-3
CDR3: CASSLGSVTRGDTQYF
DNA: TGCGCCAGCAGCTTGGGATCTGTGACCCGCGGGGATACGCAGTATTTT

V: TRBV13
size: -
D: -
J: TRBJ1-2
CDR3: CASSLQGLFYGYTF
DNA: TGTGCCAGCAGCTTACAGGGCCTCTTCTATGGCTACACCTTC

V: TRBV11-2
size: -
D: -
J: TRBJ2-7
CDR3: CASSLGHRERNEDEQYF
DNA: TGTGCCAGCAGCTTAGGCCACAGGGAGAGGAATGAGGACGAGCAGTACTTC

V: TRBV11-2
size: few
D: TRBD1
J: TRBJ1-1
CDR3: CASQGQGAFF
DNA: TGTGCCAGCCAAGGACAGGGAGCTTTCTTT

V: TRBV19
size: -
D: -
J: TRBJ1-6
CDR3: CASSILSWGQINSPLHF
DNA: TGTGCCAGTAGTATATTAAGTTGGGGCCAGATCAATTCACCCCTCCACTTT

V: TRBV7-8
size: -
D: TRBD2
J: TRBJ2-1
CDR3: CASSSRGGRGNEQFF
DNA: TGTGCCAGCAGTTCCCGGGGGGGCCGCGGCAATGAGCAGTTCTTC

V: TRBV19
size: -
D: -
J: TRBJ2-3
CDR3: CASSKEGRGGGDTQYF
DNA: TGTGCCAGTAGTAAGGAAGGCCGGGGAGGGGGAGATACGCAGTATTTT

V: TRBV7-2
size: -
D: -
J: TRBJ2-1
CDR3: CASSPGASYNEQFF
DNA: TGTGCCAGCAGCCCTGGGGCCTCCTACAATGAGCAGTTCTTC

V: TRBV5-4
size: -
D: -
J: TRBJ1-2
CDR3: CASSLAGTRLSYGYTF
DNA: TGTGCCAGCAGCTTAGCCGGGACAAGGCTCTCCTATGGCTACACCTTC

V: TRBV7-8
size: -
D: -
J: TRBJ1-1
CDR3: CASSPPTGGGNELNTEAFF
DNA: TGTGCCAGCAGCCCTCCAACGGGGGGTGGGAATGAATTGAACACTGAAGCTTTCTTT

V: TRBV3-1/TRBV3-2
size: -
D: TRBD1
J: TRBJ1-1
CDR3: CASSRPSTGGTEAFF
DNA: TGTGCCAGCAGCCGGCCCTCGACAGGGGGCACTGAAGCTTTCTTT

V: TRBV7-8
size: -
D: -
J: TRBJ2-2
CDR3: CASSLGVRGLAAGELFF
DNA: TGTGCCAGCAGCTTAGGGGTCCGAGGCCTGGCGGCCGGGGAGCTGTTTTTT

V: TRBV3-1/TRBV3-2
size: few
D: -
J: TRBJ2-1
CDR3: CASSPPQGNNEQFF
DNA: TGTGCCAGCAGCCCCCCTCAGGGGAACAATGAGCAGTTCTTC

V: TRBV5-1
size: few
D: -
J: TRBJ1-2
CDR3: CASSRGAVTDGYTF
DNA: TGCGCCAGCAGCCGGGGGGCAGTCACCGATGGCTACACCTTC

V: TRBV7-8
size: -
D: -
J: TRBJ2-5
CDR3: CASSLGHRLTETQYF
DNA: TGTGCCAGCAGCTTAGGGCACAGACTAACAGAGACCCAGTACTTC

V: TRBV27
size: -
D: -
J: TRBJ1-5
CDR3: CASSLNRVSNQPQHF
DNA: TGTGCCAGCAGTTTAAACAGGGTAAGCAATCAGCCCCAGCATTTT

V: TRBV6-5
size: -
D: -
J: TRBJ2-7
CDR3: CASSYSRGFAYEQYF
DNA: TGTGCCAGCAGTTACTCTAGGGGCTTCGCCTACGAGCAGTACTTC

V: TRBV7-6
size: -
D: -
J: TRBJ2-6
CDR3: CASSGAGNSGANVLTF
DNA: TGTGCCAGCAGCGGTGCGGGGAACTCTGGGGCCAACGTCCTGACTTTC

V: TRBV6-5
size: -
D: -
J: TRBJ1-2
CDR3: CASSYLDRSRGYTF
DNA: TGTGCCAGCAGTTACCTAGACAGGTCGAGAGGCTACACCTTC

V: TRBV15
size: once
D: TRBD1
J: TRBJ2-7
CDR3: CATSRDLPGTGPYEQYF
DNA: TGTGCCACCAGCAGAGATCTTCCCGGGACAGGGCCCTACGAGCAGTACTTC

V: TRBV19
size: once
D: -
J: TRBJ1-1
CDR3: CACGEGHTEAFF
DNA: TGTGCCTGTGGGGAGGGGCACACTGAAGCTTTCTTT

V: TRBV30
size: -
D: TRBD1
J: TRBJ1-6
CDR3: CAWILTGDNSPLHF
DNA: TGTGCCTGGATCTTGACAGGGGATAATTCACCCCTCCACTTT